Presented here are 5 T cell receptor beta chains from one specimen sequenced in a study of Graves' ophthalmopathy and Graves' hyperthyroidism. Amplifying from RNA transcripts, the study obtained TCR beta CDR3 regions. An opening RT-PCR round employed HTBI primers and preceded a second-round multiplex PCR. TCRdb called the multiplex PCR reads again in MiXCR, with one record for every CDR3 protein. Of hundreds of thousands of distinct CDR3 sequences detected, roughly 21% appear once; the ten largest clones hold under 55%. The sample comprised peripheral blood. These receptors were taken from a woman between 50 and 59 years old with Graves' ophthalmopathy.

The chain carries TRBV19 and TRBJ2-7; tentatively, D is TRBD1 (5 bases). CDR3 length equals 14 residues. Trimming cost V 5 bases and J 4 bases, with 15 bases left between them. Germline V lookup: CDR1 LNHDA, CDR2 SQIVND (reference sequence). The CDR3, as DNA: TGTGCCAGTAGTCCCCGTGACAGTGCGTACGAGCAGTACTTC. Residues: CASSPRDSAYEQYF. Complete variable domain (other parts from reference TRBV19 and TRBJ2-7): DGGITQSPKYLFRKEGQNVTLSCEQNLNHDAMYWYRQDPGQGLRLIYYSQIVNDFQKGDIAEGYSVSREKKESFPLTVTSAQKNPTAFYLCASSPRDSAYEQYFGPGTRLTVT.

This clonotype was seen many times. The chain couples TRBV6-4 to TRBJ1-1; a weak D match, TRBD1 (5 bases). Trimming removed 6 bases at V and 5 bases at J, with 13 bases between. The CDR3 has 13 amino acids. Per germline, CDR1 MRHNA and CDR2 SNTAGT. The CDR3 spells CASRQDESTEAFF. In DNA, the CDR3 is TGTGCCAGCAGACAGGACGAGAGTACTGAAGCTTTCTTT.

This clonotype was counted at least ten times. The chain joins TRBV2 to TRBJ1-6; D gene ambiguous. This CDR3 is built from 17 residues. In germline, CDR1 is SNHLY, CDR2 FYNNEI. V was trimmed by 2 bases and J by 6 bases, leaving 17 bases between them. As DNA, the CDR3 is TGTGCCAGCAGTGAATACGGGGATGTTCAGATTAATTCACCCCTCCACTTT. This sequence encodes CASSEYGDVQINSPLHF.

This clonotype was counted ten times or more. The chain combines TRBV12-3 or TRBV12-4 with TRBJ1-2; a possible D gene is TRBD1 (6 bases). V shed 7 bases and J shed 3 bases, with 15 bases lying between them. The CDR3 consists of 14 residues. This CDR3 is CASKSGASYYGYTF. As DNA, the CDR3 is TGTGCCAGCAAATCGGGGGCCTCCTACTATGGCTACACCTTC.

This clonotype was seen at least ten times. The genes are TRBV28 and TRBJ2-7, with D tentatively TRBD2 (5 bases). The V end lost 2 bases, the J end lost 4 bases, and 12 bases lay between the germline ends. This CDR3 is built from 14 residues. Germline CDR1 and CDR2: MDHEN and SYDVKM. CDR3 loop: CASSLTGGPYEQYF. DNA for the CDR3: TGTGCCAGCAGTTTAACGGGCGGGCCTTACGAGCAGTACTTC.